The clone carrying this T cell receptor (beta chain) is termed medium-sized. This sample is drawn from a study of control samples from healthy donors and cancer patients. Here immunoSEQ multiplex PCR was the method, and the copy in TCRdb shows in-frame clones only, minus some. This sample yields roughly 120,000 clones, of which approximately 93% are seen a single time; 7.8% belongs to the top ten. In germline, CDR1 is MGHDK, CDR2 SYGVNS. The CDR3 length is 14 residues. J gave up 4 bases and V 5 bases, and 2 bases lay outside the gene matches. Material for sequencing was blood. V gene TRBV25-1 combines with J gene TRBJ1-4; TRBD1 matches at 9 bases. The receptor comes from a woman aged 18-29 years in good health. CDR3 protein: CASSPDRGNEKLFF. The CDR3 DNA is TGTGCCAGCAGTCCGGACAGGGGTAATGAAAAACTGTTTTTT.